One sample yielded the 8 T cell receptor beta chains listed below, sequenced in a study of cytomegalovirus exposure and HLA in healthy donors. The PCR was carried out with 60 Vbeta primers and 13 Jbeta primers. TCRdb's copy holds only in-frame clones and misses some; the assay was immunoSEQ multiplex PCR. The table records about 150,000 clones, about 8.9% of them present only once. Sequencing was performed on PBMCs. The origin of the receptors is a man aged 50-60 years in good health and CMV-seronegative.

The chain joins TRBV6-5 to TRBJ2-3; 8 bases line up with TRBD2. Trimming cost V 4 bases and J 1 base; bases outside gene matches: 4. CDR3 length: 15 residues. From germline, CDR1 is MNHEY and CDR2 SVGAGI. CDR3 DNA: TGTGCCAGCAGTTTCGGGGGGGCCGGCACAGATACGCAGTATTTT. Protein: CASSFGGAGTDTQYF.

This sequence joins TRBV29-1 and TRBJ2-7, with 7 bases lining up with TRBD1. The V gene end was trimmed by 7 bases and the J gene end by 2 bases; junction bases not matched to a gene: 5. Germline V gives CDR1 SQVTM, CDR2 ANQGSEA. This CDR3 has 12 residues. CDR3 loop: CSAGDRAYEQYF. The DNA for the CDR3 is TGCAGCGCTGGGGACAGAGCCTACGAGCAGTACTTC.

This clone was seen ten or more times. The V call is TRBV6-5, the J call TRBJ1-1, with 10 bases lining up with TRBD1. The trim removed 5 bases at V and 1 base at J, leaving 4 bases unmatched. Germline loops: CDR1 MNHEY, CDR2 SVGAGI. This CDR3 region has 15 residues. In DNA form, the CDR3 reads TGTGCCAGCAGTGGGGACAGGGGTCGGAACACTGAAGCTTTCTTT. This translates into CASSGDRGRNTEAFF.

DNA of the CDR3: TGTGCCAGCAGTGTGGACAGGGCAGATACGCAGTATTTT. This codes for CASSVDRADTQYF. The chain uses TRBV2 and TRBJ2-3; the match to TRBD1 covers 8 bases. The ends lost 4 bases at V and 4 bases at J; junction bases unmatched: 1. Germline CDR1 and CDR2: SNHLY and FYNNEI. The CDR3 has 13 residues.

This chain connects TRBV5-1 to TRBJ2-7; 9 bases map to TRBD2. Trimming at V came to 0 bases and at J to 7 bases, leaving 8 bases not matched to a gene. The length of the CDR3 is 15 residues. In germline, CDR1 is SGHRS, CDR2 YFSETQ. The CDR3 is CASSLESSGTREQYF. The DNA of the CDR3 is TGCGCCAGCAGCTTGGAATCTAGCGGGACGCGGGAGCAGTACTTC.

This clone was counted only a few times. The chain is built from TRBV6-1 and TRBJ2-1; TRBD2 aligns across 11 bases. This CDR3 has 15 amino acids. Germline V gene lookup returns CDR1 MNHNS and CDR2 SASEGT. Losses at the gene ends were 1 base for V and 8 bases for J; bases not matched to a gene: 4. For the CDR3, the DNA is TGTGCCAGCAGTGAAGGTAGCGGGGGGGCCGATGAGCAGTTCTTC. It codes for CASSEGSGGADEQFF.

This clone was seen more than once but under ten times. The chain uses TRBV4-2 and TRBJ1-1; 8 bases agree with TRBD1. The CDR3 is 15 amino acids. Germline loops: CDR1 LGHNA, CDR2 YNFKEQ. Trimming at V came to 1 base and at J to 5 bases, leaving 6 bases not matched to a gene. Here the CDR3 reads CASSQGGRGPTEAFF. The CDR3 coding sequence is TGTGCCAGCAGCCAAGGTGGCAGGGGGCCAACTGAAGCTTTCTTT.

The V and J genes are TRBV11-2 and TRBJ2-7, with TRBD1 as a possible D gene (5 bases). The length of the CDR3 is 15 residues. CDR1 and CDR2 from the germline V gene are SGHAT and FQNNGV. Between the trimmed V and J ends, which lost 0 bases and 2 bases, there was a span of 11 bases. CDR3 DNA sequence: TGTGCCAGCAGCTTAGATCACAGGAATCCCTACGAGCAGTACTTC. It translates to CASSLDHRNPYEQYF.